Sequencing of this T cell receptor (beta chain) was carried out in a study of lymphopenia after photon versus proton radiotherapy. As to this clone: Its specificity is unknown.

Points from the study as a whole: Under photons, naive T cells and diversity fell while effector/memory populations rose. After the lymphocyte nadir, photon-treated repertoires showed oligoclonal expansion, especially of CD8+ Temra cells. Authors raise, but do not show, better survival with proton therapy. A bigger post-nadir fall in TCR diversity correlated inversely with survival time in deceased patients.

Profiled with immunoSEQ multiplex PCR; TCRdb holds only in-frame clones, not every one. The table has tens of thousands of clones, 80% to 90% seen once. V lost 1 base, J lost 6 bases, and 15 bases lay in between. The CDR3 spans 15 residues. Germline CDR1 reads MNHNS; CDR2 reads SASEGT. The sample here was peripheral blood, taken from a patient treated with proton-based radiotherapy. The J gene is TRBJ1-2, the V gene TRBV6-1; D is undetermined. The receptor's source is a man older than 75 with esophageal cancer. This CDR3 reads CASSEVIWTSNGYTF. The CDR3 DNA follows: TGTGCCAGCAGTGAAGTTATCTGGACGTCGAATGGCTACACCTTC.